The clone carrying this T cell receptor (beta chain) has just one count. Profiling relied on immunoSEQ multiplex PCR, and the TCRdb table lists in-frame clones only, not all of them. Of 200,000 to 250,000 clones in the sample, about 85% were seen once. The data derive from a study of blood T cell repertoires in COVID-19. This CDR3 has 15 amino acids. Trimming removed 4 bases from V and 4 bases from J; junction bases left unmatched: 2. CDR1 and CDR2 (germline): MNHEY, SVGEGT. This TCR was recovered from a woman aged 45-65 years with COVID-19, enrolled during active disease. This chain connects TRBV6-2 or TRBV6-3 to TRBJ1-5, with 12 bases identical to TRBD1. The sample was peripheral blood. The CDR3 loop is CASSWDRGHNQPQHF. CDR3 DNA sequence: TGTGCCAGCAGTTGGGACAGGGGGCATAATCAGCCCCAGCATTTT.